These T cell receptor beta chains were read from a single sample in a study of CD8 T cells in ankylosing spondylitis. TCRdb called the 5' RACE reads again in MiXCR, with one record for every CDR3 protein. The profile shows around 300,000 distinct CDR3 sequences, roughly 10% of them singletons. The source material was blood, either unsorted or a sorted T cell fraction (not recorded which). The receptor set was obtained from a female donor with ankylosing spondylitis or in good health (not recorded which). CDR3s include the opening cysteine and the closing phenylalanine or tryptophan. Fields, in order: J gene, clone size, V gene, D gene, CDR3 protein, CDR3 DNA. A D gene is named only where the DNA matches it firmly. Rows give clone size only sometimes, using once, few, many, or a class for an expanded clone.

>TRBJ1-6|many|TRBV12-3/TRBV12-4|-
CASSDSPYNSPLHF
TGTGCCAGCAGTGACAGCCCCTATAATTCACCCCTCCACTTT
>TRBJ1-1|-|TRBV5-1|-
CASSAWGEGTEAFF
TGCGCCAGCAGCGCCTGGGGGGAGGGGACTGAAGCTTTCTTT
>TRBJ2-7|few|TRBV7-6|-
CASSLAAPPYVEQYF
TGTGCCAGCAGCTTAGCGGCACCCCCCTACGTCGAGCAGTACTTC
>TRBJ2-3|many|TRBV5-1|TRBD2
CASSSGLAGTDTQYF
TGCGCCAGCAGCTCTGGACTAGCGGGCACAGATACGCAGTATTTT
>TRBJ2-1|-|TRBV10-3|TRBD1
CAIRSQGFTYNEQFF
TGTGCCATCAGGTCACAGGGGTTCACCTACAATGAGCAGTTCTTC
>TRBJ2-2|many|TRBV15|TRBD1
CATSRDLQGQLYTGELFF
TGTGCCACCAGCAGAGATCTCCAGGGACAGCTCTACACCGGGGAGCTGTTTTTT
>TRBJ1-6|-|TRBV5-5|TRBD1
CASSLWTGAYGALHF
TGTGCCAGCAGCTTGTGGACAGGGGCTTATGGGGCCCTCCACTTT
>TRBJ2-1|-|TRBV12-3/TRBV12-4|TRBD2
CASMGGGSYNEQFF
TGTGCCAGCATGGGGGGGGGGTCCTACAATGAGCAGTTCTTC
>TRBJ2-3|many|TRBV5-1|-
CASSLGQSVDTQYF
TGCGCCAGCAGCTTGGGACAGTCGGTAGATACGCAGTATTTT
>TRBJ2-1|few|TRBV10-3|TRBD1
CAISVTPRGGNNEQFF
TGTGCCATCAGTGTCACCCCTCGAGGGGGCAACAATGAGCAGTTCTTC
>TRBJ2-1|-|TRBV20-1|TRBD2
CSARESGGAAYNEQFF
TGCAGTGCTAGGGAGAGCGGGGGGGCCGCCTACAATGAGCAGTTCTTC
>TRBJ1-2|many|TRBV20-1|-
CSAMNREDYGYTF
TGCAGTGCAATGAACAGGGAGGACTATGGCTACACCTTC
>TRBJ2-5|many|TRBV29-1|-
CSVAAGQETQYF
TGCAGCGTTGCGGCAGGACAAGAGACCCAGTACTTC
>TRBJ1-1|many|TRBV12-3/TRBV12-4|-
CASSADGSTEAFF
TGTGCCAGCAGCGCGGACGGTTCCACTGAAGCTTTCTTT
>TRBJ1-2|many|TRBV7-3|TRBD1
CASSLTAGGQGAGAVVTF
TGTGCCAGCAGCTTAACGGCGGGGGGACAGGGTGCAGGAGCTGTCGTCACCTTC
>TRBJ2-3|-|TRBV7-2|-
CATQSGSLTDTQYF
TGTGCCACCCAATCGGGCTCCCTCACAGATACGCAGTATTTT
>TRBJ2-7|few|TRBV7-9|-
CASSKQASHYEQYF
TGTGCCAGCAGTAAACAGGCGTCCCACTACGAGCAGTACTTC
>TRBJ2-2|many|TRBV24-1|-
CATSDLPRRAGPNTGELFF
TGTGCCACCAGTGATTTGCCCCGTCGGGCAGGGCCGAACACCGGGGAGCTGTTTTTT
>TRBJ2-1|-|TRBV6-1|-
CASSSERPPYIEQFF
TGTGCCAGCAGTAGCGAGCGGCCTCCCTACATTGAGCAGTTCTTC
>TRBJ2-6|few|TRBV19|-
CASSIEGTRSGANVLTF
TGTGCCAGTAGTATAGAGGGGACGAGGTCTGGGGCCAACGTCCTGACTTTC
>TRBJ2-1|many|TRBV27|-
CASRTSTYNEQFF
TGTGCCAGCAGGACCTCCACCTACAATGAGCAGTTCTTC
>TRBJ1-4|many|TRBV12-3/TRBV12-4|-
CASTKRSAQKLFF
TGTGCCAGCACCAAAAGGAGCGCGCAAAAACTGTTTTTT
>TRBJ2-1|many|TRBV20-1|TRBD2
CSASPPGLNNEQFF
TGCAGTGCTAGCCCCCCGGGACTAAACAATGAGCAGTTCTTC
>TRBJ2-5|-|TRBV5-1|TRBD1
CASSFLSGTEETQYF
TGCGCCAGCAGCTTCCTATCCGGGACAGAAGAGACCCAGTACTTC
>TRBJ2-7|few|TRBV7-9|TRBD2
CASSLGGLAGVFHEQYF
TGTGCCAGCAGCTTAGGGGGACTAGCGGGAGTCTTCCACGAGCAGTACTTC
>TRBJ2-2|many|TRBV12-3/TRBV12-4|-
CASREGWTGELFF
TGTGCCAGCAGAGAGGGTTGGACCGGGGAGCTGTTTTTT
>TRBJ2-3|many|TRBV5-1|TRBD2
CASTPSGGGDTQYF
TGCGCCAGCACCCCTTCGGGAGGAGGAGATACGCAGTATTTT
>TRBJ2-7|many|TRBV5-1|-
CASREGSVLFSYEQYF
TGCGCCAGCAGGGAGGGGTCGGTTCTATTCTCCTACGAGCAGTACTTC
>TRBJ2-1|many|TRBV5-1|TRBD2
CASSSPLASGPYNEQFF
TGCGCCAGCAGCTCTCCCCTGGCTAGCGGGCCCTACAATGAGCAGTTCTTC
>TRBJ2-7|-|TRBV20-1|-
CSAKSAREQYF
TGCAGTGCTAAGTCGGCCCGCGAGCAGTACTTC
>TRBJ2-3|many|TRBV20-1|TRBD2
CSASVAGITDTQYF
TGCAGTGCTAGCGTAGCGGGTATAACAGATACGCAGTATTTT
>TRBJ2-7|few|TRBV7-8|-
CASSLAQEYEQYF
TGTGCCAGCAGCTTAGCGCAAGAGTACGAGCAGTACTTC
>TRBJ2-1|many|TRBV20-1|-
CSARDSGTGDGNEQFF
TGCAGTGCTAGAGATTCGGGGACGGGTGATGGCAATGAGCAGTTCTTC
>TRBJ2-2|many|TRBV12-3/TRBV12-4|-
CASRGSGELFF
TGTGCCAGCAGGGGGTCCGGGGAGCTGTTTTTT
>TRBJ2-5|many|TRBV4-2|TRBD1
CASSQVTGGKETQYF
TGTGCCAGCAGCCAAGTGACAGGGGGTAAAGAGACCCAGTACTTC
>TRBJ2-6|-|TRBV5-1|-
CASSLIGTGANVLTF
TGCGCCAGCAGCTTGATAGGGACTGGGGCCAACGTCCTGACTTTC
>TRBJ2-3|many|TRBV7-2|TRBD2
CASSLFGGGLTDTQYF
TGTGCCAGCAGCTTATTCGGGGGGGGCCTCACAGATACGCAGTATTTT
>TRBJ2-7|many|TRBV5-1|-
CASSQGRTGGEQYF
TGCGCCAGCAGCCAGGGAAGGACGGGCGGAGAGCAGTACTTC
>TRBJ2-3|few|TRBV12-3/TRBV12-4|-
CASSFFEGEPDTQYF
TGTGCCAGCAGTTTTTTCGAGGGGGAGCCAGATACGCAGTATTTT
>TRBJ2-2|-|TRBV5-4|TRBD2
CASSPAGGLTGELFF
TGTGCCAGCAGCCCAGCGGGGGGTCTCACCGGGGAGCTGTTTTTT
>TRBJ2-7|-|TRBV27|-
CASSQGLWAYEQYF
TGTGCCAGCAGTCAGGGTCTGTGGGCCTACGAGCAGTACTTC
>TRBJ2-7|many|TRBV20-1|TRBD2
CSAVGRGSYEQYF
TGCAGTGCAGTCGGGAGGGGTTCCTACGAGCAGTACTTC
>TRBJ2-7|-|TRBV12-3/TRBV12-4|-
CASSLSTGYSIYEQYF
TGTGCCAGCAGCCTATCGACAGGCTACTCAATCTACGAGCAGTACTTC
>TRBJ2-3|few|TRBV24-1|-
CATTDGSTDTQYF
TGTGCCACCACGGACGGATCCACAGATACGCAGTATTTT
>TRBJ2-5|many|TRBV5-1|TRBD1
CASRPVRGPKETQYF
TGCGCCAGCAGGCCTGTCAGGGGGCCGAAGGAGACCCAGTACTTC
>TRBJ2-7|-|TRBV27|TRBD1
CASPKPQGAYEQYF
TGTGCCAGCCCCAAACCTCAGGGGGCCTACGAGCAGTACTTC